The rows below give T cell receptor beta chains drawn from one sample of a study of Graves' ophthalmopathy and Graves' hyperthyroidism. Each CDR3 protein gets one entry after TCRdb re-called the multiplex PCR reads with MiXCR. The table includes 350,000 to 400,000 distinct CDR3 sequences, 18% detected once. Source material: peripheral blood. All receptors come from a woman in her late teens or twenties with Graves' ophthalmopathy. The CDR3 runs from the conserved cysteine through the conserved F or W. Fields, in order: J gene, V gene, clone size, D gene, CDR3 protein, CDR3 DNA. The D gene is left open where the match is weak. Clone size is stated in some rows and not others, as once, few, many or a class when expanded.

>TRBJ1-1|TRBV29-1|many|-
CSGSGAYTEAFF
TGCAGCGGCTCCGGGGCATACACTGAAGCTTTCTTT
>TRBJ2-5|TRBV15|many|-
CATSRGGQETQYF
TGTGCCACCAGCAGAGGAGGGCAAGAGACCCAGTACTTC
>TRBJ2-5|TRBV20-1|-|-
CSARDSRVQETQYF
TGCAGTGCTAGAGATAGCAGGGTCCAAGAGACCCAGTACTTC
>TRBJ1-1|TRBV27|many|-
CASYRDNNEAFF
TGTGCCAGCTACCGGGACAATAATGAAGCTTTCTTT
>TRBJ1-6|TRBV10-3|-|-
CAISELSGRSNSPLHF
TGTGCCATCAGTGAACTTTCGGGAAGGAGTAATTCACCCCTCCACTTT
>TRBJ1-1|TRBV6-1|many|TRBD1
CASKRTGVNTEAFF
TGTGCCAGCAAACGGACAGGGGTGAACACTGAAGCTTTCTTT
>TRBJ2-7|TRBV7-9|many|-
CASSSGPWEEQYF
TGTGCCAGCAGCTCAGGGCCGTGGGAAGAGCAGTACTTC
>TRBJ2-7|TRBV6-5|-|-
CASSHRLPRNRRYF
TGTGCCAGCAGTCACCGCCTACCTCGTAATAGGCGGTACTTC
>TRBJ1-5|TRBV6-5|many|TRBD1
CASSYSRTGGNQPQHF
TGTGCCAGCAGTTACTCCCGGACAGGGGGTAATCAGCCCCAGCATTTT
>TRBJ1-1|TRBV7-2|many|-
CASSLFGSLNTEAFF
TGTGCCAGCAGCTTATTTGGCAGCCTGAACACTGAAGCTTTCTTT
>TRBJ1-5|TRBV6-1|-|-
CASSTTGNQPQHF
TGTGCCAGCAGCACAACAGGTAATCAGCCCCAGCATTTT
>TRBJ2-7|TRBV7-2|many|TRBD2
CASSLAGGRSEQYF
TGTGCCAGCAGCTTAGCAGGCGGGAGGAGCGAGCAGTACTTC
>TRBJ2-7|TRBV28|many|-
CASSSFAGSSYEQYF
TGTGCCAGCAGTTCTTTTGCGGGGAGCTCCTACGAGCAGTACTTC
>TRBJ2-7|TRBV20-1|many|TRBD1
CSAPGQGFYEQYF
TGCAGTGCTCCGGGACAGGGGTTTTACGAGCAGTACTTC
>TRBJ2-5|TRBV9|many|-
CASSVATGEGETQYF
TGTGCCAGCAGCGTAGCGACGGGAGAGGGTGAGACCCAGTACTTC
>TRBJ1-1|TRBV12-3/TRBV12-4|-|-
CASSFVGMGTEAFF
TGTGCCAGCAGTTTCGTCGGAATGGGCACTGAAGCTTTCTTT
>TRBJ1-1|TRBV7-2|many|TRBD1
CASSPYPTGKAFF
TGTGCCAGCAGCCCCTACCCGACAGGGAAAGCTTTCTTT
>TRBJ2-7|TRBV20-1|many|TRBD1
CSARASGTAVDEQYF
TGCAGTGCTAGGGCATCCGGGACAGCGGTCGACGAGCAGTACTTC
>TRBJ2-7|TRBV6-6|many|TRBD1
CASSYEKPGGGSYEQYF
TGTGCCAGCAGTTATGAAAAACCAGGGGGTGGAAGTTACGAGCAGTACTTC
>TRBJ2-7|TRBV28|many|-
CASSPRGWRGYEQYF
TGTGCCAGCAGTCCGAGGGGTTGGCGGGGTTACGAGCAGTACTTC
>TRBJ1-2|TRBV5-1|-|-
CASSLGTSGYGYTF
TGCGCCAGCAGCTTGGGGACATCCGGCTATGGCTACACCTTC
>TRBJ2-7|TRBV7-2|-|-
CASSFSAGVKYEQYF
TGTGCCAGCAGCTTTTCGGCAGGGGTTAAATACGAGCAGTACTTC